The 5 T cell receptor beta chains reported below all come from one sample, sequenced in a study of tissue T cells after allogeneic stem cell transplantation (dated 2022 in TCRdb). The receptor library was made with the immunoSEQ multiplex PCR assay. Entries here come from immuneACCESS through TCRdb and include only in-frame sequences with V and J called. Some clones fail to appear in such tables; in the studies checked, an unresolved V gene covers under half of the shortfall, and the cause of the remainder is unknown. The sample table shows about 26,000 clones, and roughly 89% are seen once. The top ten clones comprise more than 1.5% of the sample. The time point label on this specimen signifies: recipient (host-origin) PBMCs collected before allo-HCT. This sample comprised blood, obtained before transplantation. These receptors came from a male donor at least 60 years old who later had graft-versus-host disease after an allogeneic stem cell transplant.

V is TRBV6-5 and J is TRBJ2-3; 7 bases are a match to TRBD1. This CDR3 is 14 amino acids long. Germline V gene data show CDR1 as MNHEY and CDR2 as SVGAGI. V lost 7 bases to trimming and J lost 3 bases; unmatched junction nucleotides: 7. CDR3 amino acids: CASIVGQTTDTQYF. The CDR3 bases are TGTGCCAGCATTGTGGGACAGACAACAGATACGCAGTATTTT.

The chain joins TRBV27 to TRBJ2-5; 8 bases are a match to TRBD1. The CDR3 loop spans 15 amino acids. V trimming: 5 bases; J trimming: 4 bases; junction bases outside the gene matches: 9. The germline V gene encodes CDR1 MNHEY and CDR2 SMNVEV (reference sequence). The CDR3 sequence: CASSRERTGPETQYF. Here the CDR3 DNA reads TGTGCCAGCAGTCGAGAAAGGACAGGGCCAGAGACCCAGTACTTC.

This clone appeared once. V gene TRBV7-6 combines with J gene TRBJ2-2, with D perhaps TRBD2 (6 bases). The CDR3 extends over 14 amino acids. V lost 5 bases and J lost 6, with 13 bases in between. Germline loops: CDR1 SGHVS, CDR2 FNYEAQ. This CDR3 is CASSPPGRPGELFF. The CDR3 DNA reads as TGTGCCAGCAGCCCCCCGGGGAGGCCCGGGGAGCTGTTTTTT.

V usage is TRBV28 and J usage is TRBJ2-3; weak D call: TRBD2 (6 bases). CDR1 is MDHEN, CDR2 SYDVKM, per germline. The CDR3 is 15 amino acids. V was shortened by 7 bases and J by 2 bases, with 16 bases between the two germline ends. This CDR3 is CASTLGGLLTDTQYF. CDR3 in DNA: TGTGCCAGCACTCTCGGGGGACTCCTCACAGATACGCAGTATTTT. The variable domain in full, completed from reference TRBV28 and TRBJ2-3, reads DVKVTQSSRYLVKRTGEKVFLECVQDMDHENMFWYRQDPGLGLRLIYFSYDVKMKEKGDIPEGYSVSREKKERFSLILESASTNQTSMYLCASTLGGLLTDTQYFGPGTRLTVL.

The rearrangement joins TRBV5-1 to TRBJ2-7, with 8 bases fitting TRBD1. The CDR3 totals 14 residues. The germline gives CDR1 SGHRS, CDR2 YFSETQ. V lost 2 bases and J lost 0; bases outside the gene matches: 1. In DNA, the CDR3 is TGCGCCAGCAGCTTACAGGGGGGCTCCTACGAGCAGTACTTC. It codes for CASSLQGGSYEQYF.